A selection of T cell receptor beta chains follows, all from one sample in a study of Graves' ophthalmopathy and Graves' hyperthyroidism. TCRdb ran MiXCR on the multiplex PCR reads and lists one entry per CDR3 protein. The data show 350,000 to 400,000 distinct CDR3 sequences, 15% seen once. Sequencing was performed on peripheral blood. All receptors derive from a woman aged 18-35 years with stable Graves' hyperthyroidism. Each CDR3 is given without its conserved first and last residue. Each record gives: V gene, CDR3 protein.

V: TRBV7-8
CDR3: ASSLVGTGGNSNQPQH

V: TRBV6-1
CDR3: ASSEETYSYEQY

V: TRBV6-1
CDR3: ASSERVRDYT

V: TRBV30
CDR3: AWSETRDQETQY

V: TRBV2
CDR3: ASKGKPESTGELF

V: TRBV19
CDR3: ASSKSGGIVEQY

V: TRBV2
CDR3: ASSEVLAGGPGTDTQY

V: TRBV20-1
CDR3: SARGSGWRSGNTIY

V: TRBV6-2/TRBV6-3
CDR3: ASSYRPGELQPQH

V: TRBV20-1
CDR3: SAEVGGGGARETQY

V: TRBV3-1
CDR3: ASSQDLEGVQETQY

V: TRBV12-3/TRBV12-4
CDR3: ASTETLGQVRTEAF

V: TRBV6-1
CDR3: ASRENRDGYT

V: TRBV12-3/TRBV12-4
CDR3: ASTFPGSYEQY

V: TRBV20-1
CDR3: SARELGGGNSPLH

V: TRBV6-2/TRBV6-3
CDR3: ASSPRGAGNQETQY

V: TRBV7-2
CDR3: ASSFEAMMNTEAF

V: TRBV15
CDR3: ATSGDYAVLATEAF

V: TRBV3-1
CDR3: ASSQIPPGIKY

V: TRBV19
CDR3: ASSTYRGRNTEAF

V: TRBV4-1
CDR3: ASSHLAGGPIAKNIQY

V: TRBV7-6
CDR3: ASSLGLGQGNTIY

V: TRBV30
CDR3: AWSANQGSYGYT

V: TRBV20-1
CDR3: SAPLSRGGELF

V: TRBV14
CDR3: ASAQSLQETQY

V: TRBV6-5
CDR3: ASRQGEGYT

V: TRBV5-1
CDR3: ASSLVGDLYEQY

V: TRBV12-3/TRBV12-4
CDR3: ASSWGQGNPYEQY

V: TRBV7-2
CDR3: ASSPGTQRGYT

V: TRBV7-9
CDR3: ASSPLGLNTEAF